This TCR beta chain was obtained from a study of technical replicates of blood from several donors. V lost 3 bases and J lost 6, with 11 bases in between. Germline V lookup: CDR1 WNHNN, CDR2 SYGVQD (reference sequence). The CDR3 runs to 14 residues. Produced via immunoSEQ multiplex PCR; TCRdb's table is partial and in-frame only. The table has some 77,000 clones, approximately 93% seen once. The chain recombines TRBV10-1 with TRBJ2-2, with D perhaps matching TRBD2 (6 bases). This TCR was sampled from a human donor in good health. Material for sequencing was T cells isolated from PBMCs. The CDR3 here is CASSDGGAAGELFF. The CDR3 DNA reads as TGCGCCAGCAGTGATGGAGGGGCGGCCGGGGAGCTGTTTTTT.